One TCR beta chain is described in this entry. No antigen is known for it. This record comes from a study of T cells after yellow fever vaccination. Findings and limits, study-wide: A minor fraction of clonotypes spanned both CD4 and CD8 compartments. Abundant clonotypes (contaminants from the bulk population) could be present in FACS-sorted repertoires.

TCRdb reprocessed the 5' RACE reads with MiXCR, giving one entry per CDR3 protein. This sample has 400,000 or so distinct CDR3 sequences; 6.2% occur once, and the top ten carry approximately 15%. Trimming removed 6 bases from V and 10 bases from J, with 16 bases in between. CDR3 length: 13 amino acids. The germline V gene encodes CDR1 DFQATT and CDR2 SNEGSKA (reference sequence). The material was PBMCs, obtained 5 days after the yellow fever booster vaccination. The clonotype was recovered from a man aged 25-45 years who received the YFV17D yellow fever vaccine. This chain uses TRBV20-1 with TRBJ1-6, with D uncertain. CDR3 sequence: CSAQLEPQSPLHF. In DNA form, the CDR3 reads TGCAGTGCCCAGCTTGAACCCCAGTCACCCCTCCACTTT.